The 24 T cell receptor beta chains given below trace back to one sample, sequenced in a study of metastatic and nonmetastatic thyroid tumors. MiXCR was used by TCRdb to re-call the PCR reads. The table has more than 65,000 clones, about 14% seen once. Each patient came to thyroid surgery without any prior treatment (of any kind). The sample was blood. The receptors derive from a male donor with papillary thyroid cancer or a benign thyroid nodule (not recorded which). Some clones in this sample may be carry-over from other donors' samples.

This clone showed up many times. The chain couples TRBV6-4 to TRBJ2-6, with a possible D match to TRBD1 (6 bases). The CDR3 covers 16 residues. Per the germline V gene, CDR1 is MRHNA and CDR2 is SNTAGT. With 3 bases removed from V and 0 bases from J, the gap between germline ends came to 9 bases. The CDR3 coding sequence is TGTGCCAGCAGTGAGACAGGTCTCTCTGGGGCCAACGTCCTGACTTTC. This sequence encodes CASSETGLSGANVLTF.

This clone was found many times. A clone one base away is much larger, so this may be a read error. The genes are TRBV20-1 and TRBJ2-2; 9 nucleotides match TRBD1. The CDR3 loop spans 18 amino acids. Germline V gives CDR1 DFQATT, CDR2 SNEGSKA (reference sequence). The CDR3 spells CSARPLSPRQGDTGELSF. CDR3 DNA sequence: TGCAGTGCTAGACCTCTCTCACCTCGACAGGGGGACACCGGGGAGCTGTCTTTT.

This clone has more than one count but fewer than ten. The chain has TRBV11-2 and TRBJ1-1; 7 nucleotides match TRBD1. Germline CDR1 and CDR2: SGHAT and FQNNGV. The CDR3 runs to 15 residues. J lost 3 bases, V lost 4 bases, and 8 bases had no gene match. CDR3 coding DNA: TGTGCCAGCAGCTCTAACAGGGGTCGGGACACTGAAGCTTTCTTT. Translation gives CASSSNRGRDTEAFF.

This clone was recorded at least ten times. The V and J genes are TRBV20-1 and TRBJ2-1; 13 bases match TRBD2. The V gene's germline CDR1 is DFQATT and CDR2 SNEGSKA (reference sequence). After removal of 6 bases from V and 3 bases from J, the junction contained 5 bases not matched to a gene. This CDR3 region has 15 residues. The CDR3 reads CSAGLAGALYNEQFF. DNA for the CDR3: TGCAGTGCAGGACTAGCGGGAGCTCTCTACAATGAGCAGTTCTTC.

By share, this clone ranks as medium-sized. The J gene is TRBJ1-1, the V gene TRBV27, with D tentatively TRBD1 (6 bases). Germline-derived CDR1 and CDR2 are MNHEY and SMNVEV (reference sequence). The CDR3 sequence is 13 residues long. The V end lost 5 bases, the J end lost 5 bases, and 12 bases lay between the germline ends. CDR3 DNA sequence: TGTGCCAGCAGTGGGGGGCCGGGGACTGAAGCTTTCTTT. It translates to CASSGGPGTEAFF.

This clone was observed at least ten times. This sequence joins TRBV5-1 and TRBJ1-1; weak D call: TRBD1 (6 bases). CDR3 length: 15 residues. Germline-derived CDR1 and CDR2 are SGHRS and YFSETQ. V lost 4 bases to trimming and J lost 1 base, with 14 bases between them. DNA for the CDR3: TGCGCCAGCAGCCCCACCCGGGGGCAGAACACTGAAGCTTTCTTT. Residues: CASSPTRGQNTEAFF.

This clone has at least ten counts. V usage is TRBV5-1 and J usage is TRBJ2-5; 10 bases are shared with TRBD1. The germline V gene has CDR1 SGHRS and CDR2 YFSETQ. The trim removed 4 bases at V and 4 bases at J, leaving 7 bases unmatched. The CDR3 runs to 15 residues. The chain's CDR3 is CASSTRQGAGETQYF. CDR3 nucleotides: TGCGCCAGCAGCACCCGACAGGGGGCCGGAGAGACCCAGTACTTC.

The chain carries TRBV5-1 and TRBJ2-3; D is uncertain. The CDR3 covers 14 residues. V gave up 4 bases and J gave up 0 bases, with 9 bases separating them. Looked up from germline, CDR1 is SGHRS and CDR2 is YFSETQ. CDR3 coding DNA: TGCGCCAGCAGCCGCCTGTGTAGCACAGATACGCAGTATTTT. This gives the protein CASSRLCSTDTQYF.

This clone showed up just a few times. The chain employs TRBV6-1 and TRBJ1-2; a weak D match, TRBD1 (5 bases). Germline-derived CDR1 and CDR2 are MNHNS and SASEGT. The CDR3 extends over 15 amino acids. V was pared by 6 bases and J by 4 bases, with 18 bases between. The CDR3 nucleotides read TGTGCCAGCAGCCCAATTAGGTGGGGCGGCTATGGCTACACCTTC. It yields the protein CASSPIRWGGYGYTF.

This clone was counted at least ten times. The chain couples TRBV4-1 to TRBJ1-5, with D possibly matching TRBD1 (6 bases). The CDR3 length is 16 residues. The ends were cut back, 4 bases at V and 4 bases at J, with 17 bases in the middle. Germline V gene sequence: CDR1 MGHRA, CDR2 YSYEKL. The CDR3 DNA follows: TGCGCCAGCAGCCTCGGGACACTCGGAAGGAATCAGCCCCAGCATTTT. It is translated as CASSLGTLGRNQPQHF.

The table lists this clone with a few counts. The chain uses TRBV20-1 and TRBJ2-2, with D possibly matching TRBD2 (5 bases). Germline CDR1 DFQATT, CDR2 SNEGSKA (reference sequence). V was cut by 6 bases and J by 4 bases, with 12 bases left in between. This CDR3 comprises 13 residues. The CDR3 loop is CSAKRTSTGELFF. CDR3 DNA: TGCAGTGCAAAGCGGACGAGCACCGGGGAGCTGTTTTTT.

At least ten counts were recorded for this clone. In DNA form, the CDR3 reads TGTGCCAGCAGTTTGGGCACCGTTAAGCATTTT. This encodes CASSLGTVKHF. The genes are TRBV12-3 or TRBV12-4 and TRBJ1-5; no clear D. The CDR3 totals 11 residues. Trimming pared 3 bases from V and 14 bases from J, leaving 11 bases between.

Worth noting for this clone: Sequence at one end of the junction differs from germline and may be a read error. The chain links TRBV20-1 to TRBJ1-1; D gene unclear. The length of the CDR3 is 18 residues. Germline V CDR1 and CDR2: DFQATT, SNEGSKA (reference sequence). The CDR3 here is CSARGWMVETWSNTEALF. The CDR3, as DNA: TGCAGTGCTAGAGGCTGGATGGTGGAGACATGGTCGAACACTGAAGCTCTCTTT.

The chain joins TRBV11-2 to TRBJ1-1; possibly TRBD1 for D (5 bases). With 4 bases removed from V and 1 base from J, the gap between germline ends came to 13 bases. The CDR3 contains 15 residues. Germline V gene lookup returns CDR1 SGHAT and CDR2 FQNNGV. As DNA, the CDR3 is TGTGCCAGCAGCTCAGACCAGGGAGCGAACACTGAAGCTTTCTTT. This codes for CASSSDQGANTEAFF.

The table lists this clone with many counts. The chain links TRBV5-6 to TRBJ2-3; 7 bases align to TRBD1. CDR1 is SGHDT and CDR2 is YYEEEE in the germline V gene. The CDR3 loop spans 17 amino acids. Trimming at V came to 6 bases and at J to 3 bases, leaving 16 bases not matched to a gene. The CDR3 loop reads CASMTQGSLSATDTQYF. The DNA for the CDR3 is TGTGCCAGCATGACACAGGGGAGTCTTTCTGCAACAGATACGCAGTATTTT.

The table lists this clone with many counts. This same CDR3 is encoded by further DNA sequences in the sample. J is TRBJ1-2 and V is TRBV3-1, with 9 positions matching TRBD1. The ends lost 4 bases at V and 7 bases at J; junction bases unmatched: 4. Germline V CDR1 and CDR2: LGHDT, YNNKEL (reference sequence). This CDR3 is built from 13 residues. The CDR3 is CASSPGQGSGYTF. CDR3 nucleotides: TGTGCCAGCAGCCCGGGACAGGGAAGTGGCTACACCTTC.

This clone came up many times. The V call is TRBV5-4, the J call TRBJ2-2; TRBD2 matches 8 bases. CDR1 and CDR2 (germline): SGHNT, YYREEE (reference sequence). This CDR3 is 16 amino acids long. V was clipped by 4 bases and J by 1 base; unmatched bases: 6. The CDR3 sequence is CASSRTGLGNTGELFF. The CDR3 DNA sequence: TGTGCCAGCAGCCGAACGGGACTAGGGAACACCGGGGAGCTGTTTTTT.

This clone has ten or more counts. The chain recombines TRBV6-1 with TRBJ2-7, with D unresolved. This CDR3 contains 13 residues. Deletions cut 4 bases from V and 1 base from J, with 8 bases between. Germline loops: CDR1 MNHNS, CDR2 SASEGT. DNA of the CDR3: TGTGCCAGCAGTGGGGCAGTTTCCTACGAGCAGTACTTC. Translated: CASSGAVSYEQYF.

Ten or more counts support this clone. This chain uses TRBV6-7 with TRBJ1-5; D might be TRBD1 (5 bases). TRBV6-7 is labeled an ORF, and its function is uncertain. Trimming left V 5 bases short and J 5 bases short, with 13 bases between. The CDR3 sequence is 14 residues long. The CDR3 DNA reads as TGTGCCAGCAGTGCAGACAGTAGTTATCAGCCCCAGCATTTT. It is translated as CASSADSSYQPQHF.

This clone was picked up many times. CDR3 loop: CASSLREGVYEQYF. The CDR3 nucleotides read TGTGCCAGCAGCTTGAGAGAGGGTGTATACGAGCAGTACTTC. The rearrangement links TRBV5-6 to TRBJ2-7; D is perhaps TRBD2 (5 bases). The germline V gene has CDR1 SGHDT and CDR2 YYEEEE. Trimming took off 1 base at V and 4 bases at J, with 12 bases between the two ends. This CDR3 is 14 amino acids long.

This clone was observed a few times. V and J are TRBV6-1 and TRBJ1-1, with D possibly matching TRBD1 (5 bases). V lost 5 bases to trimming and J lost 7 bases, with 14 bases between them. Germline CDR1 reads MNHNS; CDR2 reads SASEGT. The CDR3 covers 13 residues. CDR3: CASSRTWRGEAFF. The CDR3 DNA sequence: TGTGCCAGCAGTAGGACATGGCGAGGTGAAGCTTTCTTT.

The table lists this clone with many counts. Other DNA sequences from this sample encode an identical CDR3 as well. V is TRBV10-3 and J is TRBJ2-5, with 10 bases that match TRBD1. Germline CDR1 ENHRY, CDR2 SYGVKD. V was pared by 4 bases and J by 5 bases, with 4 bases of the junction left unmatched. This CDR3 has 14 amino acids. The CDR3 here is CAISAGQGRETQYF. The CDR3 DNA follows: TGTGCCATCAGTGCGGGACAGGGGAGGGAGACCCAGTACTTC.

On this clone itself: One base away lies a much larger clone, so this may be a sequencing read error. The same CDR3 is also encoded by other DNA sequences in this sample. CDR3 residues: CSARDRLVITDTQYF. As DNA, the CDR3 is TGCAGTGCTAGAGATCGTCTAGTAATCACAGATACGCAGTATTTT. V and J are TRBV20-1 and TRBJ2-3; D call uncertain. V lost 0 bases, J lost 2 bases, and 12 bases lay in between. CDR1 is DFQATT and CDR2 is SNEGSKA in the germline V gene (reference sequence). This CDR3 contains 15 residues.

The table lists this clone with many counts. V and J are TRBV30 and TRBJ1-2, with TRBD1 as a possible D gene (5 bases). The V gene's germline CDR1 is GTSNPN and CDR2 SVGIG (reference sequence). The length of the CDR3 is 13 residues. Trimming left V 0 bases short and J 7 bases short, with 12 bases between. The CDR3 spells CAWSVGGAGGYTF. Written as DNA, the CDR3 is TGTGCCTGGAGTGTAGGAGGGGCGGGTGGCTACACCTTC.